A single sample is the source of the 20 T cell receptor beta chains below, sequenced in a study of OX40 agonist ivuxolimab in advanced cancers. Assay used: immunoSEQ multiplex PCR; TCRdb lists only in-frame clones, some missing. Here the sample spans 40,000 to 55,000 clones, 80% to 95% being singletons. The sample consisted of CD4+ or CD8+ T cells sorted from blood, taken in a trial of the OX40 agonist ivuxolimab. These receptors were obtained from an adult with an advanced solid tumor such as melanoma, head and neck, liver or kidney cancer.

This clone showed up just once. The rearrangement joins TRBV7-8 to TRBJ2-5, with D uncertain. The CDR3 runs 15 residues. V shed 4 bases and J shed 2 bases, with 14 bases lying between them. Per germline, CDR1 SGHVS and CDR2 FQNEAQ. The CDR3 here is CASSSMSEGQETQYF. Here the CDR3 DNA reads TGTGCCAGCAGCTCGATGAGCGAAGGTCAAGAGACCCAGTACTTC.

CDR3 nucleotides: TGTGCCAGCAGCAATCGACTAGCGGGAGAGCACGAGCAGTACTTC. It translates to CASSNRLAGEHEQYF. The chain links TRBV5-4 to TRBJ2-7; the match to TRBD2 covers 12 bases. Germline V lookup: CDR1 SGHNT, CDR2 YYREEE (reference sequence). Trimming removed 4 bases from V and 5 bases from J; junction bases left unmatched: 7. This CDR3 is built from 15 residues.

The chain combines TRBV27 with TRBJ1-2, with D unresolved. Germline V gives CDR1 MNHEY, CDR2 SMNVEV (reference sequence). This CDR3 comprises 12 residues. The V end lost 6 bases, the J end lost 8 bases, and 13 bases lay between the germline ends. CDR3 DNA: TGTGCCAGCAGCCCGGGTGGTTCCGGCTACACCTTC. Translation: CASSPGGSGYTF.

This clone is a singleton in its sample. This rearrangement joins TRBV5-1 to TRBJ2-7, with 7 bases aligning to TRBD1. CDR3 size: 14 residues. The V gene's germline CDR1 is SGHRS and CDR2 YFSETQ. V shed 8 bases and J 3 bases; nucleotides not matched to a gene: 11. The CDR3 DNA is TGCGCCAGTAATCTAGGACAGGATAGCTACGAGCAGTACTTC. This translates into CASNLGQDSYEQYF.

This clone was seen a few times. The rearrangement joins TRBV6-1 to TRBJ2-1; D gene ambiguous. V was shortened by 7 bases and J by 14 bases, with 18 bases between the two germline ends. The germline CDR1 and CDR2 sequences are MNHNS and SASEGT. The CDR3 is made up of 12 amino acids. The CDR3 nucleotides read TGTGCCAGCACCTTAGGCGCCAGTGGAGAGTTCTTC. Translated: CASTLGASGEFF.

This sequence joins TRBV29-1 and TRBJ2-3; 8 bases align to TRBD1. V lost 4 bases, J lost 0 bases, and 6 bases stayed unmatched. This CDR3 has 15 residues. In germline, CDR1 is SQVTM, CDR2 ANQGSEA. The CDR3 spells CSVARTGSSTDTQYF. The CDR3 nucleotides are TGCAGCGTTGCCCGGACAGGGTCTAGCACAGATACGCAGTATTTT.

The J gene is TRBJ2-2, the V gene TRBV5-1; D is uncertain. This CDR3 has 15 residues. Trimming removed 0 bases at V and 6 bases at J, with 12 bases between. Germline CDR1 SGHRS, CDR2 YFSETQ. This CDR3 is CASSLAGEGSGELFF. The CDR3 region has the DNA TGCGCCAGCAGCTTGGCCGGAGAAGGGTCCGGGGAGCTGTTTTTT.

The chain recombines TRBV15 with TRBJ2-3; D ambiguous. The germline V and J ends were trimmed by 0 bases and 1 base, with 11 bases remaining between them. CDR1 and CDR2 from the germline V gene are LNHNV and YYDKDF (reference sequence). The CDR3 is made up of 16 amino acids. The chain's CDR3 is CATSRDRIGGTDTQYF. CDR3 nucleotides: TGTGCCACCAGCAGAGATCGGATAGGAGGCACAGATACGCAGTATTTT.

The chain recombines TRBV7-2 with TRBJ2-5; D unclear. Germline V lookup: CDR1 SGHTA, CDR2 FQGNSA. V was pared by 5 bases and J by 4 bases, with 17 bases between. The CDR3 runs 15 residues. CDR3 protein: CASSLAPFRGETQYF. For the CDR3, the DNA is TGTGCCAGCAGCCTCGCCCCCTTCCGCGGAGAGACCCAGTACTTC.

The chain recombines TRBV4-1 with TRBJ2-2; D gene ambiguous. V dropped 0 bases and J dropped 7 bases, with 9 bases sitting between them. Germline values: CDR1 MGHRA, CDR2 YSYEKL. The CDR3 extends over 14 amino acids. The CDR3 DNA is TGCGCCAGCAGCCAAGAAGAGGCCCTCGGGGAGCTGTTTTTT. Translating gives CASSQEEALGELFF.

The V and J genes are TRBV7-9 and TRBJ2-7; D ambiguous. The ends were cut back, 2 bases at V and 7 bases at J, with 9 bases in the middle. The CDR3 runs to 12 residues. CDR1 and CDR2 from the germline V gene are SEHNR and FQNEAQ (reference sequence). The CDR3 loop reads CASSLIPLEQYF. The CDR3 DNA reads TGTGCCAGCAGCTTAATCCCATTAGAGCAGTACTTC.

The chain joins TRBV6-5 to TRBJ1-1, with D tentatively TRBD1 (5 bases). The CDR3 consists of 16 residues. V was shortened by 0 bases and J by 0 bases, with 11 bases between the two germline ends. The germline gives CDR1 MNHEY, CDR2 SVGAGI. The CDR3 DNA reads TGTGCCAGCAGTTACTCAGGGGACGTTATGAACACTGAAGCTTTCTTT. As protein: CASSYSGDVMNTEAFF.

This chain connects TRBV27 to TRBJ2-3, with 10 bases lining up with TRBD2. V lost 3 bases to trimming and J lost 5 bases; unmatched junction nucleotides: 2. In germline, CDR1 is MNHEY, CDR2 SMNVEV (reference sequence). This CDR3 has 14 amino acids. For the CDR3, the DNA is TGTGCCAGCAGTTTCGGACTAGCGGTAGATACGCAGTATTTT. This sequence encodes CASSFGLAVDTQYF.

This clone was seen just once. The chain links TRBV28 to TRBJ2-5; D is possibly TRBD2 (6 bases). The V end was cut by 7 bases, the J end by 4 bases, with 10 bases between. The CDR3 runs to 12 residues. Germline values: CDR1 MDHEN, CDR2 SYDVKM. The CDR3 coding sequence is TGTGCCAGCAACCTGGGGGGAGAGACCCAGTACTTC. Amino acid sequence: CASNLGGETQYF.

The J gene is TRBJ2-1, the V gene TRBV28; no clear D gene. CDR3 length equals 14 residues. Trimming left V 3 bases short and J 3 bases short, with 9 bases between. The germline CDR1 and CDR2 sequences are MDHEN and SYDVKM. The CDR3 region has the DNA TGTGCCAGCAGTTTCGGTACTCACTACAATGAGCAGTTCTTC. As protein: CASSFGTHYNEQFF. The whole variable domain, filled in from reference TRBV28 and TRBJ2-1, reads DVKVTQSSRYLVKRTGEKVFLECVQDMDHENMFWYRQDPGLGLRLIYFSYDVKMKEKGDIPEGYSVSREKKERFSLILESASTNQTSMYLCASSFGTHYNEQFFGPGTRLTVL.

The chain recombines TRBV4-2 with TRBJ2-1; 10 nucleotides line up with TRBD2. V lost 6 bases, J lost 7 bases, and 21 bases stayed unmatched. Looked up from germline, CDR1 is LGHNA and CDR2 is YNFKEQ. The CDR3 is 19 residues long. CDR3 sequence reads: CASSEGPGWASGSGNEQFF. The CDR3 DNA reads TGTGCCAGCAGTGAGGGTCCGGGGTGGGCTAGCGGGAGTGGGAATGAGCAGTTCTTC.

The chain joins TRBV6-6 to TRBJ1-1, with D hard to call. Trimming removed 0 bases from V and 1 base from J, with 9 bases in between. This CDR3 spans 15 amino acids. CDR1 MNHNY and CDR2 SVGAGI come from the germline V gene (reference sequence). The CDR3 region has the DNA TGTGCCAGCAGTTACTCGGATTCTGCGAACACTGAAGCTTTCTTT. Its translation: CASSYSDSANTEAFF.

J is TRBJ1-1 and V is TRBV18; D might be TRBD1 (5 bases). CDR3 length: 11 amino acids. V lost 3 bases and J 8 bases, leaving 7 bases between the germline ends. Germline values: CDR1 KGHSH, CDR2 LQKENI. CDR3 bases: TGTGCCAGCTCACCGGGACGCGAAGCTTTCTTT. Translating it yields CASSPGREAFF.

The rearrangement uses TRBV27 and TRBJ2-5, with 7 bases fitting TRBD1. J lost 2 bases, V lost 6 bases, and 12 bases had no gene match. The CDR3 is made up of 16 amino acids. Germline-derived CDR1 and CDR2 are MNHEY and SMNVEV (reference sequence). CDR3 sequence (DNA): TGTGCCAGCAGCCGTTTGCTCTCACAGGGGCAAGAGACCCAGTACTTC. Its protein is CASSRLLSQGQETQYF.

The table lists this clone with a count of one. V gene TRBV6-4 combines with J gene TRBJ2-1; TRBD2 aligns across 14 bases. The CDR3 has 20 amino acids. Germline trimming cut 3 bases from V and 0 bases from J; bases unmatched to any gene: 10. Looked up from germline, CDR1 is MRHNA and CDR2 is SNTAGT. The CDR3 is CASSDPVGTSGGSSYNEQFF. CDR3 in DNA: TGTGCCAGCAGTGATCCCGTCGGGACTAGCGGGGGAAGCTCCTACAATGAGCAGTTCTTC.